Each of the 31 T cell receptor beta chains below was sequenced from the same sample in a study of cytomegalovirus exposure and HLA in healthy donors. The repertoire was sequenced with immunoSEQ multiplex PCR; TCRdb's copy has only in-frame clones and lacks some. The sample has 110,000 to 150,000 clones, 85% to 95% seen once; the top ten hold 1.5% to 2%. Sequences were obtained from PBMCs. The receptors here all came from a man younger than 35 in good health and CMV-seropositive.

This rearrangement joins TRBV7-2 to TRBJ2-2; TRBD2 matches at 12 bases. The CDR3 consists of 17 residues. CDR1 is SGHTA and CDR2 is FQGNSA in the germline V gene. V shed 1 base, J shed 6 bases, and the junction held 6 bases outside the gene matches. Here the CDR3 reads CASSLEWTSGTSGELFF. CDR3 DNA: TGTGCCAGCAGCTTAGAATGGACTAGCGGGACCTCCGGGGAGCTGTTTTTT.

The rearrangement links TRBV28 to TRBJ1-2; D possibly corresponds to TRBD1 (6 bases). Deletions cut 6 bases from V and 4 bases from J, with 12 bases between. The CDR3 sequence is 13 residues long. CDR1 MDHEN and CDR2 SYDVKM come from the germline V gene. The CDR3 is CASSRNRVYGYTF. CDR3 bases: TGTGCCAGCAGCCGAAACAGGGTCTATGGCTACACCTTC.

The V gene is TRBV5-4, the J gene TRBJ2-2; the match to TRBD1 covers 9 bases. Germline assignment: CDR1 SGHNT and CDR2 YYREEE (reference sequence). Trimming took 1 base from V and 3 from J; bases not matched to a gene: 1. The CDR3 extends over 15 amino acids. The DNA for the CDR3 is TGTGCCAGCAGCTTGCGGGACAGGGACACCGGGGAGCTGTTTTTT. Translating it yields CASSLRDRDTGELFF.

V is TRBV6-5 and J is TRBJ2-1, with TRBD1 matching over 7 bases. The trim removed 2 bases at V and 8 bases at J, leaving 6 bases unmatched. CDR3 length equals 14 residues. Germline values: CDR1 MNHEY, CDR2 SVGAGI. The CDR3 sequence is CASSYSYRGDEQFF. The CDR3 DNA follows: TGTGCCAGCAGTTACAGCTACAGGGGCGATGAGCAGTTCTTC.

The chain employs TRBV15 and TRBJ1-1; TRBD1 might be the D (5 bases). The CDR3 is 13 amino acids. Per germline, CDR1 LNHNV and CDR2 YYDKDF (reference sequence). V was clipped by 5 bases and J by 2 bases, with 9 bases between them. CDR3 protein: CATSPGGNTEAFF. In DNA, the CDR3 is TGTGCCACCAGCCCGGGGGGAAACACTGAAGCTTTCTTT.

The chain links TRBV29-1 to TRBJ2-7; 10 nucleotides align to TRBD2. V shed 3 bases, J shed 3 bases, and the junction held 8 bases outside the gene matches. Looked up from germline, CDR1 is SQVTM and CDR2 is ANQGSEA. This CDR3 spans 15 amino acids. The CDR3 DNA sequence: TGCAGCGTTGATGGGGTAGCGGGAGGTATCTACGAGCAGTACTTC. Its protein product is CSVDGVAGGIYEQYF.

The CDR3, as DNA: TGCAGCGCCACCGAGGACAGGCTTAACTATGGCTACACCTTC. Translated, it gives CSATEDRLNYGYTF. This chain links TRBV29-1 with TRBJ1-2; 7 bases agree with TRBD1. Germline V lookup: CDR1 SQVTM, CDR2 ANQGSEA. This CDR3 is 14 amino acids long. V lost 7 bases to trimming and J lost 1 base; unmatched junction nucleotides: 9.

This sequence joins TRBV7-2 and TRBJ2-3; 11 bases match TRBD2. With 4 bases clipped from V and 1 base from J, the junction kept 4 bases outside the gene matches. CDR1 and CDR2 from the germline V gene are SGHTA and FQGNSA. The CDR3 has 16 amino acids. Written as DNA, the CDR3 is TGTGCCAGCAGCTACCGTAGCGGGAGGGGCACAGATACGCAGTATTTT. As protein: CASSYRSGRGTDTQYF.

The chain links TRBV5-1 to TRBJ1-6; D possibly corresponds to TRBD1 (5 bases). From germline, CDR1 is SGHRS and CDR2 YFSETQ. The CDR3 sequence is 16 residues long. V was pared by 5 bases and J by 6 bases, with 18 bases between. The CDR3: CASSIGGSDSNSPLHF. The CDR3, as DNA: TGCGCCAGCAGTATCGGGGGATCGGATTCTAATTCACCCCTCCACTTT.

The chain links TRBV5-1 to TRBJ2-1; D might be TRBD2 (6 bases). This CDR3 comprises 16 residues. V gave up 2 bases and J gave up 0 bases, with 12 bases separating them. Germline assignment: CDR1 SGHRS and CDR2 YFSETQ. CDR3 sequence: CASSFLIAASYNEQFF. For the CDR3, the DNA is TGCGCCAGCAGCTTTCTTATAGCGGCCTCCTACAATGAGCAGTTCTTC.

CDR3 DNA: TGTGCCAGCAGATTACAGGGGCAGGGGGAGACCCAGTACTTC. It codes for CASRLQGQGETQYF. V is TRBV5-4 and J is TRBJ2-5, with 7 bases fitting TRBD1. The CDR3 has 14 residues. The germline CDR1 and CDR2 sequences are SGHNT and YYREEE (reference sequence). The ends lost 5 bases at V and 5 bases at J; junction bases unmatched: 9.

The genes are TRBV5-6 and TRBJ1-1; the D is unclear. V was clipped by 3 bases and J by 4 bases, with 13 bases between them. From germline, CDR1 is SGHDT and CDR2 YYEEEE. This CDR3 comprises 14 residues. As DNA, the CDR3 is TGTGCCAGCAGCTACGGAGGCCGGGGCACTGAAGCTTTCTTT. This encodes CASSYGGRGTEAFF.

This chain uses TRBV25-1 with TRBJ1-2; TRBD1 matches at 8 bases. The ends lost 7 bases at V and 1 base at J; junction bases unmatched: 11. The CDR3 extends over 16 amino acids. The germline V gene has CDR1 MGHDK and CDR2 SYGVNS. The CDR3 DNA is TGTGCCAGCACGGGGGTCCAGGGGGCCGGTAACTATGGCTACACCTTC. As protein: CASTGVQGAGNYGYTF.

This clone was seen only once. The V gene is TRBV19, the J gene TRBJ1-2; 7 bases are a match to TRBD1. Germline loops: CDR1 LNHDA, CDR2 SQIVND (reference sequence). The ends lost 3 bases at V and 5 bases at J; junction bases unmatched: 12. The CDR3 is 16 residues long. The CDR3 DNA reads as TGTGCCAGTAGTATCCCCAGGACAGGTCGGGGGTATGGCTACACCTTC. Protein sequence: CASSIPRTGRGYGYTF.

This clone was counted once. The rearrangement links TRBV6-1 to TRBJ1-5, with a tentative D call TRBD1 (6 bases). CDR3 length: 15 amino acids. Germline values: CDR1 MNHNS, CDR2 SASEGT. V lost 2 bases and J 2 bases, leaving 10 bases between the germline ends. The CDR3 DNA sequence: TGTGCCAGCAGTGAAAGCGGGGGCGGCAATCAGCCCCAGCATTTT. The encoded protein is CASSESGGGNQPQHF.

There are a few counts of this clone. CDR3 protein: CASSYTTDQPQHF. The CDR3 nucleotides are TGTGCCAGCAGCTACACAACAGATCAGCCCCAGCATTTT. The chain carries TRBV7-9 and TRBJ1-5; no clear D. This CDR3 is built from 13 residues. The V and J ends lost 4 bases and 5 bases respectively, with 9 bases between them. Germline V gene lookup returns CDR1 SEHNR and CDR2 FQNEAQ (reference sequence).

The chain carries TRBV29-1 and TRBJ2-3; D is unresolved. This CDR3 contains 12 residues. V was clipped by 4 bases and J by 5 bases, with 10 bases between them. Germline V lookup: CDR1 SQVTM, CDR2 ANQGSEA. This CDR3 is CSVGEAVDTQYF. DNA of the CDR3: TGCAGCGTTGGTGAGGCGGTAGATACGCAGTATTTT.

The rearrangement joins TRBV5-6 to TRBJ1-2, with 7 bases that match TRBD1. In germline, CDR1 is SGHDT, CDR2 YYEEEE. This CDR3 region has 15 residues. Trimming cost V 0 bases and J 7 bases; bases outside gene matches: 9. Here the CDR3 reads CASSLETGRPGGYTF. Here the CDR3 DNA reads TGTGCCAGCAGCTTGGAGACAGGGCGGCCGGGTGGCTACACCTTC.

The chain employs TRBV7-9 and TRBJ2-7, with 12 bases fitting TRBD1. Germline V gene data show CDR1 as SEHNR and CDR2 as FQNEAQ (reference sequence). The CDR3 contains 14 residues. The J segment lost 6 bases and the V segment lost 3 bases, leaving 3 bases of the junction unmatched. The CDR3 here is CASSFGTGGLEQYF. CDR3 DNA: TGTGCCAGCAGCTTCGGGACAGGGGGCCTCGAGCAGTACTTC.

V and J are TRBV7-2 and TRBJ2-2, with TRBD2 matching over 9 bases. The CDR3 contains 15 residues. J gave up 5 bases and V 3 bases, and 4 bases lay outside the gene matches. Looked up from germline, CDR1 is SGHTA and CDR2 is FQGNSA. Written as DNA, the CDR3 is TGTGCCAGCAGCTTTAGCGGGAGTGGGACCGGGGAGCTGTTTTTT. Amino acid sequence: CASSFSGSGTGELFF.

The V call is TRBV5-1, the J call TRBJ2-2; 13 nucleotides line up with TRBD2. The CDR3 length is 19 residues. Germline trimming cut 4 bases from V and 4 bases from J; bases unmatched to any gene: 13. CDR1 and CDR2 from the germline V gene are SGHRS and YFSETQ. CDR3 DNA sequence: TGCGCCAGCAGCCCGAGGACTAGCGGGAGTGGGTGGCGCACCGGGGAGCTGTTTTTT. This codes for CASSPRTSGSGWRTGELFF.

The gene calls are TRBV4-1 and TRBJ2-7, with 7 nucleotides matching TRBD2. CDR3 length: 16 amino acids. The V gene's germline CDR1 is MGHRA and CDR2 YSYEKL. The trim removed 1 base at V and 0 bases at J, leaving 6 bases unmatched. CDR3 protein: CASSQGWGGSSYEQYF. CDR3 bases: TGCGCCAGCAGCCAAGGGTGGGGGGGGAGCTCCTACGAGCAGTACTTC.

The chain carries TRBV2 and TRBJ2-4; TRBD1 aligns across 9 bases. The CDR3 is made up of 13 amino acids. Germline CDR1 and CDR2: SNHLY and FYNNEI. V lost 8 bases, J lost 4 bases, and 3 bases stayed unmatched. The CDR3 DNA sequence: TGTGCCAGCGGTGGACAGGGGAAAAACATTCAGTACTTC. Translating gives CASGGQGKNIQYF.

The chain employs TRBV18 and TRBJ2-2; 7 bases map to TRBD1. Germline V gene data show CDR1 as KGHSH and CDR2 as LQKENI. V lost 6 bases to trimming and J lost 0 bases; unmatched junction nucleotides: 4. This CDR3 comprises 15 residues. The CDR3 reads CASSLGQTNTGELFF. CDR3 DNA: TGTGCCAGCTCTCTGGGACAGACGAACACCGGGGAGCTGTTTTTT.

This clone was seen once. The chain combines TRBV7-8 with TRBJ2-6, with D hard to call. This CDR3 region has 16 residues. Germline CDR1 reads SGHVS; CDR2 reads FQNEAQ. The V end was cut by 2 bases, the J end by 2 bases, with 10 bases between. CDR3 residues: CASSLFLAPGANVLTF. CDR3 in DNA: TGTGCCAGCAGCTTATTCCTGGCTCCTGGGGCCAACGTCCTGACTTTC.

This rearrangement joins TRBV4-2 to TRBJ2-5, with TRBD2 matching over 9 bases. V shed 1 base and J 1 base; nucleotides not matched to a gene: 13. The CDR3 runs to 19 residues. The germline CDR1 and CDR2 sequences are LGHNA and YNFKEQ. The CDR3 is CASSQGHRMAGGPQETQYF. CDR3 nucleotide sequence: TGTGCCAGCAGCCAAGGGCACCGGATGGCGGGAGGGCCCCAAGAGACCCAGTACTTC.

The chain combines TRBV5-1 with TRBJ2-2; possibly TRBD2 for D (5 bases). Trimming cost V 2 bases and J 2 bases, with 7 bases left between them. CDR3 length: 14 residues. Germline loops: CDR1 SGHRS, CDR2 YFSETQ. The CDR3: CASSFGGNTGELFF. As DNA, the CDR3 is TGCGCCAGCAGCTTCGGAGGAAACACCGGGGAGCTGTTTTTT.

This chain links TRBV27 with TRBJ2-3; D is undetermined. Per germline, CDR1 MNHEY and CDR2 SMNVEV (reference sequence). This CDR3 contains 12 residues. V was clipped by 6 bases and J by 2 bases, with 6 bases between them. The CDR3 region has the DNA TGTGCCAGCAGGACTTACACAGATACGCAGTATTTT. It encodes CASRTYTDTQYF.

This clone was seen a few times. The V gene is TRBV5-1, the J gene TRBJ1-6; TRBD1 matches at 8 bases. V shed 4 bases, J shed 7 bases, and the junction held 7 bases outside the gene matches. Germline V gene lookup returns CDR1 SGHRS and CDR2 YFSETQ. The CDR3 has 15 residues. The CDR3 sequence is CASSPDGTGNSPLHF. Here the CDR3 DNA reads TGCGCCAGCAGCCCCGACGGGACAGGCAATTCACCCCTCCACTTT.

The chain has TRBV7-2 and TRBJ2-2, with 7 bases that match TRBD1. After removal of 5 bases from V and 3 bases from J, the junction contained 6 bases not matched to a gene. CDR1 is SGHTA and CDR2 is FQGNSA in the germline V gene. The CDR3 extends over 15 amino acids. As DNA, the CDR3 is TGTGCCAGCAGCCCGCGACAGGGATACACCGGGGAGCTGTTTTTT. Encoded protein: CASSPRQGYTGELFF.

The rearrangement uses TRBV19 and TRBJ2-2; 14 bases match TRBD2. CDR1 is LNHDA and CDR2 is SQIVND in the germline V gene (reference sequence). The CDR3 extends over 18 amino acids. Trimming took 1 base from V and 5 from J; bases not matched to a gene: 6. In DNA form, the CDR3 reads TGTGCCAGTAGTATAGGGGGACTAGCGGGAGCCGGTACCGGGGAGCTGTTTTTT. Translating it yields CASSIGGLAGAGTGELFF.